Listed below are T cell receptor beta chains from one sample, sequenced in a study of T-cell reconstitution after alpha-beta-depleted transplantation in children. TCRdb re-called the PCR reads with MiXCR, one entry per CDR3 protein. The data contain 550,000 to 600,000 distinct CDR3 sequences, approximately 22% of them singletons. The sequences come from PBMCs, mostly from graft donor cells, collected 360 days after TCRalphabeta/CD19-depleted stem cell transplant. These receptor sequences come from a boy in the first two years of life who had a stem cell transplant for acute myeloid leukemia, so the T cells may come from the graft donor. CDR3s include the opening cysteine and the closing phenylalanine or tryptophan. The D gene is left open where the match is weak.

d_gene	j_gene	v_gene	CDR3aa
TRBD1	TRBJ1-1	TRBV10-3	CAISEQGRDTEAFF
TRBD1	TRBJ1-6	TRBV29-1	CSAPRGQGSPLHF
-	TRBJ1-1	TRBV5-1	CASSLDWTTEAFF
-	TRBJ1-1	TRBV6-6	CASTQTGTEAFF
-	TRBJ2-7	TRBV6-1	CASSPQQGFYEQYF
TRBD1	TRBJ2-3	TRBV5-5	CASSTRTGSKADTQYF
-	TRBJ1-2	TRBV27	CASRGTGIYYGYTF
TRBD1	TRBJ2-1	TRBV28	CASRDRGNYNEQFF
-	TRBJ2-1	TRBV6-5	CASSYSGRNEQFF
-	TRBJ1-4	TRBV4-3	CASSQEGSHREKLFF
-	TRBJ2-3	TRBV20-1	CSASSGDWLTDTQYF
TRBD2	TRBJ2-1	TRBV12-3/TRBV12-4	CASSMRGAGGPNEQFF
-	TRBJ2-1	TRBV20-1	CSAKGPLPYNEQFF
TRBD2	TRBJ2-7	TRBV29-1	CSVEDSGGQGEQYF
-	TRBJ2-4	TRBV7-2	CASSLVRLGNIQYF
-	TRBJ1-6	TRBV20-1	CSVPGQPSSYNSPLHF
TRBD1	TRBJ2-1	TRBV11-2	CASSQGRDSYNEQFF
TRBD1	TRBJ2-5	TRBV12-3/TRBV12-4	CASSRQGARETQYF
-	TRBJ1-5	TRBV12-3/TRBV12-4	CASSSPSSNQPQHF
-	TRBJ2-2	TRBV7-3	CASSLTGTRTGELFF
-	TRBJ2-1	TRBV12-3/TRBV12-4	CASSPVWDEQFF
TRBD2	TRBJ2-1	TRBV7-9	CASSSTSPNNEQFF
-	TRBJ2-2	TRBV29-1	CSGQESPNTGELFF